This T cell receptor beta chain comes out of a study of T cells after yellow fever vaccination. Study-wide background: Those fractions that held only low numbers of cells were prepared using the SMART-Seq v4 Ultra Low Input RNA kit.

The study's findings and limits: Sorted repertoires could include abundant contaminating clonotypes from bulk cells. A limited proportion of clonotypes was detected within both the CD4 and CD8 compartments.

CDR3 length: 11 residues. The germline CDR1 and CDR2 sequences are SGDLS and YYNGEE. The 5'RACE template-switching step produced TCR cDNA and added a universal primer site and UMIs. TCRdb re-called the 5' RACE reads with MiXCR, one entry per CDR3 protein. Here the sample spans 95,000 to 150,000 distinct CDR3 sequences, approximately 16% being singletons. As for this clonotype: Its antigen is currently unknown.

Material: CD8+ T cells sorted from PBMCs, obtained 5 days after the yellow fever booster vaccination. The sequence came from a man younger than 30 who received the YFV17D yellow fever vaccine. The V and J genes are TRBV9 and TRBJ1-5; D might be TRBD1 (6 bases). The CDR3: CADRSNQPQHF. The CDR3 region has the DNA TGTGCAGACAGGAGCAATCAGCCCCAGCATTTT.